One sample yielded the 19 T cell receptor beta chains listed below, sequenced in a study of shared clonotypes between healthy human individuals. The protocol was immunoSEQ multiplex PCR, while the TCRdb copy is restricted to in-frame clones and leaves out a portion. The data contain approximately 980,000 clones, over 75% of them singletons. Sample: memory CD4+ T cells sorted from blood. Specified subset: CD45RA-negative fraction. All receptors derive from a man aged 18 to 30 in good health.

V usage is TRBV6-1 and J usage is TRBJ1-5; D call uncertain. Trimming stripped 0 bases from V and 7 bases from J, with 10 bases between. In germline, CDR1 is MNHNS, CDR2 SASEGT. The CDR3 is 14 amino acids. CDR3 sequence (DNA): TGTGCCAGCAGTGAAGCCCGGGTAGGACAGCCCCAGCATTTT. It specifies CASSEARVGQPQHF.

The chain couples TRBV30 to TRBJ1-2, with a weak D call TRBD1 (5 bases). This CDR3 spans 15 amino acids. Per the germline V gene, CDR1 is GTSNPN and CDR2 is SVGIG (reference sequence). Trimming removed 0 bases at V and 4 bases at J, with 15 bases between. The CDR3 DNA follows: TGTGCCTGGAGTGTACGTGGAGGGGCGAGCTATGGCTACACCTTC. Residues: CAWSVRGGASYGYTF. Full variable domain (missing parts from reference TRBV30 and TRBJ1-2): SQTIHQWPATLVQPVGSPLSLECTVEGTSNPNLYWYRQAAGRGLQLLFYSVGIGQISSEVPQNLSASRPQDRQFILSSKKLLLSDSGFYLCAWSVRGGASYGYTFGSGTRLTVV.

This clone has just a few counts. The chain joins TRBV5-1 to TRBJ1-1; no clear D gene. Germline V gene sequence: CDR1 SGHRS, CDR2 YFSETQ. The CDR3 runs 15 residues. The ends were cut back, 0 bases at V and 0 bases at J, with 9 bases in the middle. The CDR3: CASSLADRMNTEAFF. CDR3 bases: TGCGCCAGCAGCTTGGCGGACCGAATGAACACTGAAGCTTTCTTT.

CDR3 DNA: TGTGCCAGCAGTGTGGCCAGGGGAAATGGCGAAAAACTGTTTTTT. Its protein is CASSVARGNGEKLFF. The chain combines TRBV28 with TRBJ1-4; weak D call: TRBD1 (6 bases). The CDR3 length is 15 residues. Germline V lookup: CDR1 MDHEN, CDR2 SYDVKM. The V end was cut by 5 bases, the J end by 8 bases, with 18 bases between.

The gene calls are TRBV5-1 and TRBJ2-7, with TRBD1 matching 7 bases. CDR3 length: 13 amino acids. The junction had 5 bases not matched to a gene; V was cut back by 6 bases and J by 2 bases. CDR1 is SGHRS, CDR2 YFSETQ, per germline. The CDR3 loop is CASTPGGTYEQYF. CDR3 coding DNA: TGCGCCAGCACCCCAGGGGGAACCTACGAGCAGTACTTC.

The genes are TRBV5-1 and TRBJ1-1; no clear D gene. The CDR3 length is 16 residues. The ends were cut back, 0 bases at V and 4 bases at J, with 16 bases in the middle. Germline V gene data show CDR1 as SGHRS and CDR2 as YFSETQ. The CDR3 spells CASSLGGSGYGTEAFF. CDR3 nucleotide sequence: TGCGCCAGCAGCTTGGGAGGGTCCGGCTATGGCACTGAAGCTTTCTTT.

This chain uses TRBV29-1 with TRBJ2-1; D uncertain. In germline, CDR1 is SQVTM, CDR2 ANQGSEA. The V and J ends lost 7 bases and 1 base respectively, with 8 bases between them. This CDR3 has 12 residues. CDR3 sequence reads: CSGRESYNEQFF. The CDR3 DNA sequence: TGCAGCGGGAGAGAGTCCTACAATGAGCAGTTCTTC.

This chain connects TRBV5-1 to TRBJ2-7; tentatively, D is TRBD1 (6 bases). CDR1 and CDR2 (germline): SGHRS, YFSETQ. The CDR3 extends over 14 amino acids. With 0 bases removed from V and 3 bases from J, the gap between germline ends came to 10 bases. The CDR3 sequence is CASSLDDRIYEQYF. As DNA, the CDR3 is TGCGCCAGCAGCTTGGACGACAGGATCTACGAGCAGTACTTC.

The table lists this clone with a few counts. The chain has TRBV19 and TRBJ1-1; D perhaps matches TRBD1 (5 bases). There are 14 residues in the CDR3. Germline V gene lookup returns CDR1 LNHDA and CDR2 SQIVND (reference sequence). Between the trimmed V and J ends, which lost 6 bases and 0 bases, there was a span of 11 bases. The CDR3 bases are TGTGCCAGTAGGCCGACAGCGATGAACACTGAAGCTTTCTTT. This codes for CASRPTAMNTEAFF.

The chain recombines TRBV7-9 with TRBJ1-2; D is unclear. Trimming pared 8 bases from V and 8 bases from J, leaving 18 bases between. This CDR3 has 13 residues. Per the germline V gene, CDR1 is SEHNR and CDR2 is FQNEAQ (reference sequence). CDR3 in amino acids: CASRNRGSDGYTF. The CDR3 nucleotides are TGTGCCAGCCGAAATCGTGGATCTGACGGCTACACCTTC.

J is TRBJ2-4 and V is TRBV29-1; weak D call: TRBD2 (5 bases). The CDR3 is made up of 12 amino acids. Germline CDR1 is SQVTM and CDR2 is ANQGSEA. V was pared by 4 bases and J by 7 bases, with 11 bases between. CDR3 DNA sequence: TGCAGCGTTGCGGGGTCACAGAACATTCAGTACTTC. Its translation: CSVAGSQNIQYF.

This chain links TRBV20-1 with TRBJ1-2, with D perhaps matching TRBD1 (5 bases). The V gene's germline CDR1 is DFQATT and CDR2 SNEGSKA (reference sequence). Deletions cut 6 bases from V and 4 bases from J, with 9 bases between. This CDR3 has 11 amino acids. CDR3: CSAPGPYGYTF. The CDR3, as DNA: TGCAGTGCGCCGGGACCCTATGGCTACACCTTC.

This clone has just a few counts. V is TRBV13 and J is TRBJ2-5; 11 nucleotides line up with TRBD2. Trimming removed 1 base from V and 2 bases from J; junction bases left unmatched: 6. The CDR3 has 17 residues. The germline V gene encodes CDR1 PRHDT and CDR2 FYEKMQ (reference sequence). The CDR3 bases are TGTGCCAGCAGCTTAGTCGGACTAGCGGGCACGCAAGAGACCCAGTACTTC. Its protein is CASSLVGLAGTQETQYF.

For the CDR3, the DNA is TGCGCCAGCAGGGTCGGAACCACGTCGGATACGCAGTATTTT. This codes for CASRVGTTSDTQYF. The rearrangement links TRBV5-1 to TRBJ2-3; D unclear. V dropped 5 bases and J dropped 6 bases, with 16 bases sitting between them. The germline CDR1 and CDR2 sequences are SGHRS and YFSETQ. This CDR3 comprises 14 residues.

CDR3 nucleotides: TGTGCCAGCAGCTTGGGACAGAATAATTCACCCCTCCACTTT. Translated: CASSLGQNNSPLHF. The chain has TRBV5-4 and TRBJ1-6; TRBD1 is a possible D gene (5 bases). Germline V gene data show CDR1 as SGHNT and CDR2 as YYREEE (reference sequence). The CDR3 length is 14 residues. V lost 0 bases and J 5 bases, leaving 6 bases between the germline ends. Full variable domain (outside the CDR3, taken from reference TRBV5-4 and TRBJ1-6): ETGVTQSPTHLIKTRGQQVTLRCSSQSGHNTVSWYQQALGQGPQFIFQYYREEENGRGNFPPRFSGLQFPNYSSELNVNALELDDSALYLCASSLGQNNSPLHFGNGTRLTVT.

The rearrangement joins TRBV27 to TRBJ2-3, with D maybe TRBD1 (6 bases). V was cut by 4 bases and J by 0 bases, with 11 bases left in between. Per the germline V gene, CDR1 is MNHEY and CDR2 is SMNVEV (reference sequence). This CDR3 has 15 amino acids. The CDR3 sequence is CASSSYRDSTDTQYF. CDR3 nucleotide sequence: TGTGCCAGCAGTTCATACAGGGATAGCACAGATACGCAGTATTTT.

There are many counts of this clone. The rearrangement joins TRBV6-1 to TRBJ2-1; TRBD1 is a possible D gene (6 bases). Germline assignment: CDR1 MNHNS and CDR2 SASEGT. The CDR3 consists of 15 residues. V was trimmed by 8 bases and J by 0 bases, leaving 14 bases between them. The CDR3 loop reads CASYLGQSSYNEQFF. Here the CDR3 DNA reads TGTGCCAGCTACTTAGGACAGAGCTCCTACAATGAGCAGTTCTTC.

This clone appeared a single time. The V call is TRBV19, the J call TRBJ2-1; TRBD2 aligns across 9 bases. Germline V gene data show CDR1 as LNHDA and CDR2 as SQIVND (reference sequence). The J segment lost 9 bases and the V segment lost 7 bases, leaving 13 bases of the junction unmatched. The CDR3 has 15 residues. The CDR3 DNA is TGTGCCAGTATTTGGTCCAGCGGGGGGCGCGGTGAGCAGTTCTTC. Translating it yields CASIWSSGGRGEQFF.

The rearrangement joins TRBV5-1 to TRBJ2-1, with D possibly being TRBD2 (6 bases). Trimming stripped 1 base from V and 9 bases from J, with 17 bases between. This CDR3 spans 15 amino acids. CDR1 is SGHRS, CDR2 YFSETQ, per germline. CDR3 coding DNA: TGCGCCAGCAGCTTGCGCCAGTCCCCCGGGGGTGAGCAGTTCTTC. Protein sequence: CASSLRQSPGGEQFF. Combining the CDR3 with reference TRBV5-1 and TRBJ2-1 gives the whole variable domain KAGVTQTPRYLIKTRGQQVTLSCSPISGHRSVSWYQQTPGQGLQFLFEYFSETQRNKGNFPGRFSGRQFSNSRSEMNVSTLELGDSALYLCASSLRQSPGGEQFFGPGTRLTVL.